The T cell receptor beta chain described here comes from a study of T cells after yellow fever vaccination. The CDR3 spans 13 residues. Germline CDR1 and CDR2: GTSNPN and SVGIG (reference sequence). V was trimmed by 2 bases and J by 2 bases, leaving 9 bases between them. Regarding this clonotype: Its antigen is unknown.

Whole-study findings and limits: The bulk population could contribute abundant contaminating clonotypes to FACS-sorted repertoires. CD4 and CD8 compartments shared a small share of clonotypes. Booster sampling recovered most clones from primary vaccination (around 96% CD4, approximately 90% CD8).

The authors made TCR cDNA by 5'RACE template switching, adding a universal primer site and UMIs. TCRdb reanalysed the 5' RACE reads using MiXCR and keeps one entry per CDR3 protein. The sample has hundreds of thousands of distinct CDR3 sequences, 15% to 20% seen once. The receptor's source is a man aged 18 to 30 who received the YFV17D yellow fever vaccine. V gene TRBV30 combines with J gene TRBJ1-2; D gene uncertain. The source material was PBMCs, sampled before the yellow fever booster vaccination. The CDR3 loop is CAWSPTGNYGYTF. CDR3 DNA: TGTGCCTGGAGTCCCACGGGGAACTATGGCTACACCTTC. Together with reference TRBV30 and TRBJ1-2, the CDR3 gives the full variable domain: SQTIHQWPATLVQPVGSPLSLECTVEGTSNPNLYWYRQAAGRGLQLLFYSVGIGQISSEVPQNLSASRPQDRQFILSSKKLLLSDSGFYLCAWSPTGNYGYTFGSGTRLTVV.